This TCR beta chain was recovered during a study of shared clonotypes between healthy human individuals. Across the study: The plates for each donor numbered three CD4 naive, three CD4 memory, two CD8 naive and one CD8 memory.

Healthy adults negative for HIV, lacking recent acute infections or vaccinations, served as donors. Germline V gene sequence: CDR1 SGHVS, CDR2 FQNEAQ. The CDR3 length is 14 residues. The trim removed 2 bases at V and 3 bases at J, leaving 4 bases unmatched. The assay was immunoSEQ multiplex PCR, and TCRdb's table has in-frame clones only and misses some. The sample shows 2,500,000 or so clones, over 85% of them seen only once. Source material: naive CD4+ T cells sorted from blood. Subset given: CD45RA+ positively selected. The receptor was derived from a young man in good health. V and J are TRBV7-8 and TRBJ2-7; TRBD1 agrees at 7 bases. Here the CDR3 reads CASSLLGTDYEQYF. CDR3 in DNA: TGTGCCAGCAGCTTATTGGGGACAGACTACGAGCAGTACTTC. Filled out from reference TRBV7-8 and TRBJ2-7, the complete variable domain reads GAGVSQSPRYKVAKRGQDVALRCDPISGHVSLFWYQQALGQGPEFLTYFQNEAQLDKSGLPSDRFFAERPEGSVSTLKIQRTQQEDSAVYLCASSLLGTDYEQYFGPGTRLTVT.